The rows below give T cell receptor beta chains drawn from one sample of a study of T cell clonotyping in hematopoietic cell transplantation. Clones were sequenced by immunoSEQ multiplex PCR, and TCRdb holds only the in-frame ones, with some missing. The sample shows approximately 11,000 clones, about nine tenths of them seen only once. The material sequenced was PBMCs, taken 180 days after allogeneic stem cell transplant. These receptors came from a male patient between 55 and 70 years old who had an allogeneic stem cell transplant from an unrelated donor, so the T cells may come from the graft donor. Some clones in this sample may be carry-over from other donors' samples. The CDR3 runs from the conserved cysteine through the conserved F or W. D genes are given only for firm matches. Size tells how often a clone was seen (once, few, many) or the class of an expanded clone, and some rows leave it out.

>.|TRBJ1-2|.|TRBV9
CASSLQAGYGYTF
TGTGCCAGCAGCTTACAGGCTGGCTATGGCTACACCTTC
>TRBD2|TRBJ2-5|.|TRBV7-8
CASRKGLAQETQYF
TGTGCCAGCAGAAAGGGACTAGCACAAGAGACCCAGTACTTC
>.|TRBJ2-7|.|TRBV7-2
CASSFGTPSYEQYF
TGTGCCAGCAGCTTCGGGACTCCCTCCTACGAGCAGTACTTC
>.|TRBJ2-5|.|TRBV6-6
CASSYEGSQETQYF
TGTGCCAGCAGTTACGAGGGGAGTCAAGAGACCCAGTACTTC
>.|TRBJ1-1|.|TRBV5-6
CASSLVGVNTEAFF
TGTGCCAGCAGCTTGGTGGGGGTGAACACTGAAGCTTTCTTT
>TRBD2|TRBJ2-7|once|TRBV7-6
CASSLEHAGGSYEQYF
TGTGCCAGCAGCTTAGAACATGCGGGGGGCTCCTACGAGCAGTACTTC
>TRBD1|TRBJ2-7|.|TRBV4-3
CASSRHRAGTGGHEQYF
TGCGCCAGCAGCCGGCATAGGGCCGGCACAGGGGGCCACGAGCAGTACTTC
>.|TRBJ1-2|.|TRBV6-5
CASSNGVTYGYTF
TGTGCCAGCAGTAACGGGGTAACCTATGGCTACACCTTC
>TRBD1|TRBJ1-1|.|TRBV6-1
CASSEGDRANTEAFF
TGTGCCAGCAGTGAAGGGGACAGGGCTAACACTGAAGCTTTCTTT
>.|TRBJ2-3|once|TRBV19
CASSNHRDPLGTDTQYF
TGTGCCAGTAGTAACCACCGGGACCCCTTGGGCACAGATACGCAGTATTTT
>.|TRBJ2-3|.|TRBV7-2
CASSLAQSTQYF
TGTGCCAGCAGCTTAGCGCAAAGTACGCAGTATTTT
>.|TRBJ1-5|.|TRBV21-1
CASEEEGGLICYSNQPQHF
TGTGCCTCAGAAGAAGAGGGGGGGTTGATTTGCTATAGCAATCAGCCCCAGCATTTT
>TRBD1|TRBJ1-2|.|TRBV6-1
CASRTGNNYGYTF
TGTGCCAGCAGGACAGGGAATAACTATGGCTACACCTTC
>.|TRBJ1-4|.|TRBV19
CASGNLDAAKLFF
TGTGCAAGCGGGAACCTAGATGCGGCAAAACTGTTTTTT
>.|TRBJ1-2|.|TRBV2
CASMLQGNYGYTF
TGTGCCAGCATGTTACAAGGGAACTATGGCTACACCTTC
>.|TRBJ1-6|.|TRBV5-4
CASSLTGTSFSPPLHF
TGTGCCAGCAGCCTAACCGGGACCTCCTTTTCGCCACCCCTCCACTTT
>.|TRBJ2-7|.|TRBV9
CASSARTKGYEQYF
TGTGCCAGCAGCGCCCGCACAAAGGGCTACGAGCAGTACTTC
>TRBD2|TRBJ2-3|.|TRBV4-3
CASSLRLAGGSDTQYF
TGCGCCAGCAGCCTTAGACTAGCGGGGGGATCAGATACGCAGTATTTT
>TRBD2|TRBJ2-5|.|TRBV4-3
CASSQDWDSGAQETQYF
TGCGCCAGCAGCCAAGATTGGGATAGCGGGGCCCAAGAGACCCAGTACTTC
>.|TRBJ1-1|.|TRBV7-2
CASSPKGLYTEAFF
TGTGCCAGCAGCCCCAAGGGGTTATATACTGAAGCTTTCTTT
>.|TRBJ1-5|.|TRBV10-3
CAIRDSGPDNQPQHF
TGTGCCATCAGGGACAGTGGGCCAGACAATCAGCCCCAGCATTTT
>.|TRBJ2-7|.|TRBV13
CASSPRVGSGSYEQYF
TGTGCCAGCAGCCCCCGGGTAGGCTCGGGGTCCTACGAGCAGTACTTC
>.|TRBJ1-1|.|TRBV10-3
CAISSNTEAFF
TGTGCCATCAGCTCGAACACTGAAGCTTTCTTT
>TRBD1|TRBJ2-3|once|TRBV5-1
CASSLIGTGADTQYF
TGCGCCAGCAGCTTAATTGGGACAGGGGCAGATACGCAGTATTTT
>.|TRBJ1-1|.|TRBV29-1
CSVDQRVNPF
TGCAGCGTTGACCAACGGGTTAACCCGTTT
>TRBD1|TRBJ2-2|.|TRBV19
CATRQGNTGELFF
TGTGCCACTCGACAGGGCAACACCGGGGAGCTGTTTTTT
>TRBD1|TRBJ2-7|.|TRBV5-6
CASSADRGLGEQYF
TGTGCCAGCAGCGCGGACAGGGGACTCGGGGAGCAGTACTTC
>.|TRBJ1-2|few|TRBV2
CASSEAGGGGYTF
TGTGCCAGCAGTGAAGCTGGGGGTGGAGGCTACACCTTC
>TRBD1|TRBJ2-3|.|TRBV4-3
CASSQGTGLQHTQYF
TGCGCCAGCAGCCAAGGGACAGGTCTTCAACATACGCAGTATTTT
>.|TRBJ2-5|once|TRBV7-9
CASSPPGLGGETQYF
TGTGCCAGCAGCCCCCCGGGACTAGGGGGCGAGACCCAGTACTTC
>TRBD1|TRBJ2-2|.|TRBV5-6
CASSSSDRGTGELFF
TGTGCCAGCAGCTCCTCAGACAGGGGCACCGGGGAGCTGTTTTTT
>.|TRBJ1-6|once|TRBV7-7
CASSLLDGRQGDSPLHF
TGTGCCAGCAGCTTACTAGACGGCAGGCAGGGTGATTCACCCCTCCACTTT
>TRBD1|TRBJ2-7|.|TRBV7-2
CASSRQGVLTEQYF
TGTGCCAGCAGCCGCCAGGGGGTCCTTACGGAGCAGTACTTC
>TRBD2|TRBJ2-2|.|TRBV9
CASSVVAAGGPPTGELFF
TGTGCCAGCAGCGTAGTCGCAGCGGGGGGGCCACCCACCGGGGAGCTGTTTTTT
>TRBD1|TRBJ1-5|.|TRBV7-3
CASSLDRGQPQHF
TGTGCCAGCAGCTTAGACAGGGGCCAGCCCCAGCATTTT
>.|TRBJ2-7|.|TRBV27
CASSLSPGSASEQYF
TGTGCCAGCAGTTTATCGCCGGGTTCGGCTTCCGAGCAGTACTTC
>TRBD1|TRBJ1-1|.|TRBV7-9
CASSSGQDTEAFF
TGTGCCAGCAGCTCGGGACAGGACACTGAAGCTTTCTTT
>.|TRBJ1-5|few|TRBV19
CASSGQQESNQPQHF
TGTGCCAGTAGTGGACAGCAGGAGAGCAATCAGCCCCAGCATTTT
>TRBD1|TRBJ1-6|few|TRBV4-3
CASSQEVGGASSPLHF
TGCGCCAGCAGCCAAGAGGTAGGGGGCGCATCTTCACCCCTCCACTTT
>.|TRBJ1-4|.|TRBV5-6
CASSLYAVREKLFF
TGTGCCAGCAGCTTGTATGCCGTGCGGGAAAAACTGTTTTTT
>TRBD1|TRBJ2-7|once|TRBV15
CATSSLGTGMVPYEQYF
TGTGCCACCAGCAGCCTTGGGACAGGGATGGTCCCCTACGAGCAGTACTTC
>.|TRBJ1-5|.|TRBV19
CASSMRGGYSNQPQHF
TGTGCCAGTAGTATGAGGGGGGGGTATAGCAATCAGCCCCAGCATTTT
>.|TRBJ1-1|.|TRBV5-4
CASSLVGATEAFF
TGTGCCAGCAGCTTGGTAGGGGCGACTGAAGCTTTCTTT
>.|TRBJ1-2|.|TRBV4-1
CASSQVGQSLYGYTF
TGCGCCAGCAGCCAAGTCGGACAGTCACTCTATGGCTACACCTTC
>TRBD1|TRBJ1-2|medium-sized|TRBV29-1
CSVTKTGANYGYTF
TGCAGCGTTACGAAGACAGGGGCTAACTATGGCTACACCTTC
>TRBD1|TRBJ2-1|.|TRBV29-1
CSVGTGVDEQFF
TGCAGCGTTGGGACAGGGGTGGATGAGCAGTTCTTC
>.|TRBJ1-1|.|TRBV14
CASSPLRAGAEAFF
TGTGCCAGCAGCCCTCTAAGGGCGGGGGCTGAAGCTTTCTTT
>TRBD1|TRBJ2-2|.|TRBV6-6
CASGPTGDTGELFF
TGTGCCAGCGGTCCAACAGGGGACACCGGGGAGCTGTTTTTT
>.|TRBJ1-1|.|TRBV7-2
CASSLAGGQNTEAFF
TGTGCCAGCAGCTTAGCCGGGGGGCAGAACACTGAAGCTTTCTTT
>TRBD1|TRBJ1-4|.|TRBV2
CASRGQRSTNEKLFF
TGTGCCAGCAGGGGACAGAGATCAACTAATGAAAAACTGTTTTTT
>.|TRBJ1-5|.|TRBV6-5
CASSRQGNQPQHF
TGTGCCAGCAGCCGACAGGGCAATCAGCCCCAGCATTTT
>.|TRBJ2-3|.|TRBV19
CASRHANTDTQYF
TGTGCCAGTAGACACGCTAACACAGATACGCAGTATTTT
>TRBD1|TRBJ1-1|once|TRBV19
CASQQGATEAFF
TGTGCCAGTCAGCAGGGGGCAACTGAAGCTTTCTTT
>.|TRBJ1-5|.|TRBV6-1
CASSATTGQPQHF
TGTGCCAGCAGTGCGACTACGGGGCAGCCCCAGCATTTT
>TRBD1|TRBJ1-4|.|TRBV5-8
CASSMGQGAGEKLFF
TGTGCCAGCAGTATGGGACAGGGGGCAGGGGAAAAACTGTTTTTT
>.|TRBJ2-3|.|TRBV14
CASSQDFQVQYF
TGTGCCAGCAGCCAAGATTTCCAGGTTCAGTATTTT
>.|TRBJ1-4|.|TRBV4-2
CASSLGVTNEKLFF
TGTGCCAGCAGCCTGGGGGTCACTAATGAAAAACTGTTTTTT
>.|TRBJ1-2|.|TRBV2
CASSEGYGYTF
TGTGCCAGCAGTGAGGGGTATGGCTACACCTTC
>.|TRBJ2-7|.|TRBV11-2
CASSPLLYEQYF
TGTGCCAGCAGTCCTCTCCTCTACGAGCAGTACTTC